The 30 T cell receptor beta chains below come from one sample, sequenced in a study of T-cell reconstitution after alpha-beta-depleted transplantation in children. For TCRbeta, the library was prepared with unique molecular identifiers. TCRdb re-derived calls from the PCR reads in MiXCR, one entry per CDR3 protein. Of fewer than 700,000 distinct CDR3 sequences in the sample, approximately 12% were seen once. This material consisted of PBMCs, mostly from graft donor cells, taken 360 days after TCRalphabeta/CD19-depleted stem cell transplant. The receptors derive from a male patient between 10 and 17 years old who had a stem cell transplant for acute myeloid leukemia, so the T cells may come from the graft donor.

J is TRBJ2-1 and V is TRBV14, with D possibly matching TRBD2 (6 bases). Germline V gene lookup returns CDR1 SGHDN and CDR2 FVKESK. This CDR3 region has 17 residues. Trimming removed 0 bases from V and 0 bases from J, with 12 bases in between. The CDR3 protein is CASSQEGRSSSYNEQFF. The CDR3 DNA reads TGTGCCAGCAGCCAAGAGGGGAGGTCGAGCTCCTACAATGAGCAGTTCTTC. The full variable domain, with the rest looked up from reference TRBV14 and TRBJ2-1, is EAGVTQFPSHSVIEKGQTVTLRCDPISGHDNLYWYRRVMGKEIKFLLHFVKESKQDESGMPNNRFLAERTGGTYSTLKVQPAELEDSGVYFCASSQEGRSSSYNEQFFGPGTRLTVL.

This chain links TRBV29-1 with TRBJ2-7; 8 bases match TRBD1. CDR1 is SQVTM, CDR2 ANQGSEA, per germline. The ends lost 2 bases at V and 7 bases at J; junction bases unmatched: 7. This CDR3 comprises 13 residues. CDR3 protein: CSVEQDRVEEQYF. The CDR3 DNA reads TGCAGCGTTGAACAGGACAGGGTGGAGGAGCAGTACTTC.

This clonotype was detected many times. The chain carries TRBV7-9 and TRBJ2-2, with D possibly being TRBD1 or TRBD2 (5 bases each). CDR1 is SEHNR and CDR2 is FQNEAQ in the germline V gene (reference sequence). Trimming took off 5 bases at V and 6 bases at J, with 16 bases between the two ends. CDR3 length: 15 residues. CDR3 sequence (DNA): TGTGCCAGCAGCGTTAGCATGGGGACGGCCGGGGAGCTGTTTTTT. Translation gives CASSVSMGTAGELFF.

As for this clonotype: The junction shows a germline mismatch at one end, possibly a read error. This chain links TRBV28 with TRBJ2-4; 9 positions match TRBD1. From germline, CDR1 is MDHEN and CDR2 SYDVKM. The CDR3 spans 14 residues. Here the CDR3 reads CASSLYGGGTGLNF. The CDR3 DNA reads TGTGCCAGCAGTTTATATGGTGGGGGGACAGGGTTGAACTTC.

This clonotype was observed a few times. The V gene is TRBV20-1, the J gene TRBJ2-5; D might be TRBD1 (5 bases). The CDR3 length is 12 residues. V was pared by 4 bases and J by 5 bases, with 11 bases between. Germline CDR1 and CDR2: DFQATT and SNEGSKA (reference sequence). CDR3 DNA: TGCAGTGCTACCCGACAGTGGGAGACCCAGTACTTC. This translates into CSATRQWETQYF.

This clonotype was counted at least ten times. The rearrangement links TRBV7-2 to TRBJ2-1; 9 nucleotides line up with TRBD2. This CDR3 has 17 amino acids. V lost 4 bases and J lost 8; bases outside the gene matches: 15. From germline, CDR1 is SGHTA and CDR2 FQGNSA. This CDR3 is CASSWPPLSGSKDEQFF. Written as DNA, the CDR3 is TGTGCCAGCAGCTGGCCCCCACTTAGCGGGAGTAAGGATGAGCAGTTCTTC.

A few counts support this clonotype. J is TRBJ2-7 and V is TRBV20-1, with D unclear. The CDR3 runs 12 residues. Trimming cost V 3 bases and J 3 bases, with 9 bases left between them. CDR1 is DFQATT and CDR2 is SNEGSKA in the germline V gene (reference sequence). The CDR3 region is CSASRLHYEQYF. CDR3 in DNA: TGCAGTGCTAGCCGCCTTCACTACGAGCAGTACTTC.

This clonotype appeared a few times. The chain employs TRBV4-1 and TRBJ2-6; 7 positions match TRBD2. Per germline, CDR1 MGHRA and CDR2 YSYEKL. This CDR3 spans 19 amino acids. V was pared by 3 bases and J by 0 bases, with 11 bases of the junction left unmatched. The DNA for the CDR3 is TGCGCCAGCAGCCACAAGGCGGGGGAACTCGCCTCTGGGGCCAACGTCCTGACTTTC. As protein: CASSHKAGELASGANVLTF.

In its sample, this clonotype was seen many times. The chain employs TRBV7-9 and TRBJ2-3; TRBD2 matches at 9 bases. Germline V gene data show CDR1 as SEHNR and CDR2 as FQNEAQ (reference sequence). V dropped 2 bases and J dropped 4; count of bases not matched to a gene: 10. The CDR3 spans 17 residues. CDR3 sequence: CASSLTSGTSSPDTQYF. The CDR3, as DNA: TGTGCCAGCAGCTTAACTTCCGGGACTAGCTCCCCAGATACGCAGTATTTT.

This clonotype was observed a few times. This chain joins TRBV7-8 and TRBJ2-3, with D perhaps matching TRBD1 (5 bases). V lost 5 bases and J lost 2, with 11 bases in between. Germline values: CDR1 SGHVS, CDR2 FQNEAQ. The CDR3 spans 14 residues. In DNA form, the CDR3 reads TGTGCCAGCAGCCCCCTGGGGCTCACAGATACGCAGTATTTT. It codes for CASSPLGLTDTQYF.

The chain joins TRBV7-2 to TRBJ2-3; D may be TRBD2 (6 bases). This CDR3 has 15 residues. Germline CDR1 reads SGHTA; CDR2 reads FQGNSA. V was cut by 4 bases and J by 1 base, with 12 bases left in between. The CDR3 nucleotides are TGTGCCAGCAGCTCCCGGGAGAGCCGCACAGATACGCAGTATTTT. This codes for CASSSRESRTDTQYF.

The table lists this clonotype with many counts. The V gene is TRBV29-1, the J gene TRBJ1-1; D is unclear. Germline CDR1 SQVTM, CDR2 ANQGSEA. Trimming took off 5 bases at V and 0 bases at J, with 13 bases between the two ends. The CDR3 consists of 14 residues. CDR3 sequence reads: CSVHPDALNTEAFF. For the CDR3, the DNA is TGCAGCGTTCACCCGGACGCTCTGAACACTGAAGCTTTCTTT.

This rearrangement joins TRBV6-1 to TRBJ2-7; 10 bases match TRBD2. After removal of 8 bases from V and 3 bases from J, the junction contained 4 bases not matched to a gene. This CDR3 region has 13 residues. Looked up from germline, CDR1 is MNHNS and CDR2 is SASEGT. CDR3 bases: TGTGCCAGCGGGGGACTAGCGTACTACGAGCAGTACTTC. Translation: CASGGLAYYEQYF.

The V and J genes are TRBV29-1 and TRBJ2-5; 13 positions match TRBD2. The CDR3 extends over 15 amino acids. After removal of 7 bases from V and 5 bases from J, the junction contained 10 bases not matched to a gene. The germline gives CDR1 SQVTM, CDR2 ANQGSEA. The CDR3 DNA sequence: TGCAGCGGTCGGACTAGCGGGAGTATCGAGGAGACCCAGTACTTC. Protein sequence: CSGRTSGSIEETQYF.

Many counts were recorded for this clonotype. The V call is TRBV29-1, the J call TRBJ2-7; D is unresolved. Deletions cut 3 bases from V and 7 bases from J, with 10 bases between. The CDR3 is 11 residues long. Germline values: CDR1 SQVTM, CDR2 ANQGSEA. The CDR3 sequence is CSVEVVGEQYF. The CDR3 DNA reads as TGCAGCGTTGAGGTAGTCGGGGAGCAGTACTTC.

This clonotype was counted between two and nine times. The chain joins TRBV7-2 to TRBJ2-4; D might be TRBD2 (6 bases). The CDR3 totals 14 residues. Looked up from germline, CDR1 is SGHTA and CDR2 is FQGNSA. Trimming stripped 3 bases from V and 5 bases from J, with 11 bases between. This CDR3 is CASSLRLVQNIQYF. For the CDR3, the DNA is TGTGCCAGCAGCTTGAGACTAGTCCAAAACATTCAGTACTTC.

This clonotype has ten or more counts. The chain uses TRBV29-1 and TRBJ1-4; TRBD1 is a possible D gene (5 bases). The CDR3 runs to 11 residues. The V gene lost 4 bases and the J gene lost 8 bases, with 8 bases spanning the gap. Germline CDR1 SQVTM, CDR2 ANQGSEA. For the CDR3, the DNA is TGCAGCGTTGGTAGGGGAGAAAAACTGTTTTTT. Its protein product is CSVGRGEKLFF.

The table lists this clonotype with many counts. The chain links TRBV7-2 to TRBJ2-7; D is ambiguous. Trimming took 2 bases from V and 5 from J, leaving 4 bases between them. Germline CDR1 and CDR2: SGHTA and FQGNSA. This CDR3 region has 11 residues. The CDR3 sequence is CASSLYNEQYF. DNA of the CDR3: TGTGCCAGCAGCTTATACAACGAGCAGTACTTC. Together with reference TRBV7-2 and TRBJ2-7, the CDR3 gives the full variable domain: GAGVSQSPSNKVTEKGKDVELRCDPISGHTALYWYRQSLGQGLEFLIYFQGNSAPDKSGLPSDRFSAERTGGSVSTLTIQRTQQEDSAVYLCASSLYNEQYFGPGTRLTVT.

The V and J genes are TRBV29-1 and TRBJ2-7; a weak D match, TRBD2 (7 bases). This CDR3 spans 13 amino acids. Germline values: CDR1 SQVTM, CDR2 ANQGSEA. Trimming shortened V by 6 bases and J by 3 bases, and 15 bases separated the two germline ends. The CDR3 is CSVRGLFFYEQYF. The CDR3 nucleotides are TGCAGCGTGCGGGGGCTATTCTTCTACGAGCAGTACTTC.

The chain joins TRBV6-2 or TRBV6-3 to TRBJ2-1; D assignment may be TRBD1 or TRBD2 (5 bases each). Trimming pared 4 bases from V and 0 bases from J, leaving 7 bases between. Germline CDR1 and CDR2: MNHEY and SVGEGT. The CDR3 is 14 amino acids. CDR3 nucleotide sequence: TGTGCCAGCAGTTGGGGGAGCTCCTACAATGAGCAGTTCTTC. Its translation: CASSWGSSYNEQFF.

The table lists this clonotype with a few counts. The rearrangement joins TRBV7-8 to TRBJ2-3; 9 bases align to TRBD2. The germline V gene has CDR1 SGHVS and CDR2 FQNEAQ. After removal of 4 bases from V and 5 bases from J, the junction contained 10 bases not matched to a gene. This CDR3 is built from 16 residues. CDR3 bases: TGTGCCAGCAGCTCAACCTCGCGCGGGGGGGTAGATACGCAGTATTTT. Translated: CASSSTSRGGVDTQYF. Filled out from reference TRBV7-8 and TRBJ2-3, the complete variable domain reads GAGVSQSPRYKVAKRGQDVALRCDPISGHVSLFWYQQALGQGPEFLTYFQNEAQLDKSGLPSDRFFAERPEGSVSTLKIQRTQQEDSAVYLCASSSTSRGGVDTQYFGPGTRLTVL.

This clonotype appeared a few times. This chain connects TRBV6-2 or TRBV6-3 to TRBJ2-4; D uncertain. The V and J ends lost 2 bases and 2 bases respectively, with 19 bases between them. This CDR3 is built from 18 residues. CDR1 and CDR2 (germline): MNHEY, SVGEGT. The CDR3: CASSYTFSDDGPKNIQYF. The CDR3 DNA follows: TGTGCCAGCAGTTACACTTTCTCGGATGACGGCCCCAAAAACATTCAGTACTTC.

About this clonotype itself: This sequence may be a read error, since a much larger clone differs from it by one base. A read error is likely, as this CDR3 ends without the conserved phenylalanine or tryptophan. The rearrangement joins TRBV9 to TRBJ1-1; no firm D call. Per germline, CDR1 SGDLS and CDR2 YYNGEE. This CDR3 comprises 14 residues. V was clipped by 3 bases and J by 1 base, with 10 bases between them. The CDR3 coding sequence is TGTGCCAGCAGCGCTGACCTGACGAACACTGAAGCTTTCTTA. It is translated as CASSADLTNTEAFL.

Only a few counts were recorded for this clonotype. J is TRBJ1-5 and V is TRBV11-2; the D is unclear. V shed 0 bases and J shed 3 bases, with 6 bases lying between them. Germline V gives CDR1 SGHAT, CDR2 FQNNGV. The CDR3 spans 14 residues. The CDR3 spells CASSLDGPNQPQHF. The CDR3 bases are TGTGCCAGCAGCTTAGACGGTCCCAATCAGCCCCAGCATTTT.

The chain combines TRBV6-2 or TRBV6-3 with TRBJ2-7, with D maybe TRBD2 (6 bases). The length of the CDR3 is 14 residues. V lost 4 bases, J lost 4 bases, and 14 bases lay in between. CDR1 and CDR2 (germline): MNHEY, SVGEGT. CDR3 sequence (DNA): TGTGCCAGCAGTTGCGGGGTTTGGGGTTACGAGCAGTACTTC. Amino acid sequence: CASSCGVWGYEQYF.

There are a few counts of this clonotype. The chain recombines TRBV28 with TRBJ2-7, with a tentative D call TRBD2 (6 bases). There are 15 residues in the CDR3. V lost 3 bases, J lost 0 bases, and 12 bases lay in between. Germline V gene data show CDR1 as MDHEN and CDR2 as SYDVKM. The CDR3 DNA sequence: TGTGCCAGCAGTTTTCGCCTGGGACTCTCCTACGAGCAGTACTTC. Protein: CASSFRLGLSYEQYF.

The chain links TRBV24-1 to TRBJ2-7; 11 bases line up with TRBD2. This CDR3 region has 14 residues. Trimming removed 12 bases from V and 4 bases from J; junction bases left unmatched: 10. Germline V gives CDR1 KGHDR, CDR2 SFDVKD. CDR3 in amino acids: CAPGLAASRYEQYF. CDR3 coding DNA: TGTGCCCCGGGACTAGCGGCATCAAGATACGAGCAGTACTTC.

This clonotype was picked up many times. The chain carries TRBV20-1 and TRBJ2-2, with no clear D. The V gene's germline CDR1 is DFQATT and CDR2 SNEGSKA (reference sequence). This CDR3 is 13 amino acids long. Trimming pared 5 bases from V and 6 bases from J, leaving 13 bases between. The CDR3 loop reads CSALSPGSGELFF. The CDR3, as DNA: TGCAGTGCTCTCAGCCCCGGGTCCGGGGAGCTGTTTTTT.

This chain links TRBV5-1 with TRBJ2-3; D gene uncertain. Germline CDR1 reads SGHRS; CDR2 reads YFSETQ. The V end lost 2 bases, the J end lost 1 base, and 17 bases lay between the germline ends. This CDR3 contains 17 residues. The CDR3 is CASSFTSLSPGTDTQYF. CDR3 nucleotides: TGCGCCAGCAGCTTTACCAGCCTCTCCCCCGGCACAGATACGCAGTATTTT. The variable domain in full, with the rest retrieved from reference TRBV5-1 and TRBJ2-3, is KAGVTQTPRYLIKTRGQQVTLSCSPISGHRSVSWYQQTPGQGLQFLFEYFSETQRNKGNFPGRFSGRQFSNSRSEMNVSTLELGDSALYLCASSFTSLSPGTDTQYFGPGTRLTVL.

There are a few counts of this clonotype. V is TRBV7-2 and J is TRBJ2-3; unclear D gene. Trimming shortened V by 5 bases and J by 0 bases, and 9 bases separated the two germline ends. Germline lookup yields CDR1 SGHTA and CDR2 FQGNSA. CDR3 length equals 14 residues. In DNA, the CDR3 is TGTGCCAGCAGCCCCTCCCCAAGCACAGATACGCAGTATTTT. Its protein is CASSPSPSTDTQYF. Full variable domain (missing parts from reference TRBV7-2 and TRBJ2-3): GAGVSQSPSNKVTEKGKDVELRCDPISGHTALYWYRQSLGQGLEFLIYFQGNSAPDKSGLPSDRFSAERTGGSVSTLTIQRTQQEDSAVYLCASSPSPSTDTQYFGPGTRLTVL.